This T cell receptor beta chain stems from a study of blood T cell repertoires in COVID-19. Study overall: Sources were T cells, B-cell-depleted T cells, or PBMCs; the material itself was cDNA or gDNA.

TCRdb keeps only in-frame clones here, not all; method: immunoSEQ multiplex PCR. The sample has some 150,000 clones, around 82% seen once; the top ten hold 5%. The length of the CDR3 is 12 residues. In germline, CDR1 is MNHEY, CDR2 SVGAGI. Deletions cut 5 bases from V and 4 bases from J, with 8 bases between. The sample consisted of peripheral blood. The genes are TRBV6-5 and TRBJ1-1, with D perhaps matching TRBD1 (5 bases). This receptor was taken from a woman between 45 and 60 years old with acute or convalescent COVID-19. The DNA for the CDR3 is TGTGCCAGCAGTCTCAGGGCCACTGAAGCTTTCTTT. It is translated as CASSLRATEAFF.